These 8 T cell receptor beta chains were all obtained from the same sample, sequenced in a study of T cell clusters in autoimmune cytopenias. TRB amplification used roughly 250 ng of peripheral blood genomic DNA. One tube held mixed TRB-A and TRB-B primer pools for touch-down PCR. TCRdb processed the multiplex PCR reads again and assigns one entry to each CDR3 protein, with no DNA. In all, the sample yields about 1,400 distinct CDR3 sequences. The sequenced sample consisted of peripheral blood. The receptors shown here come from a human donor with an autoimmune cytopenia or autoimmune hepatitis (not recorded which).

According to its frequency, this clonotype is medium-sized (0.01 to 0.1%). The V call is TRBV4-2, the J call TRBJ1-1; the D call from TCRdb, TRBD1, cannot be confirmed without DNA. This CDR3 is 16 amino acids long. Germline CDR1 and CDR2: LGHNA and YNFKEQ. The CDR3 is CASSQAAGGSNTEAFF.

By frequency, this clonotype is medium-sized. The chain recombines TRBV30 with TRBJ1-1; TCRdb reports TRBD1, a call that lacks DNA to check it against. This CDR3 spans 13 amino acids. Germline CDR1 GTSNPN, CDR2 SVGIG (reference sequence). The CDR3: CAWTWGGDTEAFF.

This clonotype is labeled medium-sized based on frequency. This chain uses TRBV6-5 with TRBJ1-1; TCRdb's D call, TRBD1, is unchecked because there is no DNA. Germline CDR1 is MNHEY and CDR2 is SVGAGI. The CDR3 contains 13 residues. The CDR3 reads CASSYGGDTEAFF.

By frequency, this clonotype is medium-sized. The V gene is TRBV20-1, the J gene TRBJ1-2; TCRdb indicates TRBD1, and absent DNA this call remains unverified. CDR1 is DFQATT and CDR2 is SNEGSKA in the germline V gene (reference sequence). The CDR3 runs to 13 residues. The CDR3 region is CSAGAGTGNGYTF.

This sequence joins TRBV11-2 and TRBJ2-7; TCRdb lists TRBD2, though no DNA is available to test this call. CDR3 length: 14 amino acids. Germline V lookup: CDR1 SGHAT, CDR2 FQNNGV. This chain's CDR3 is CASSLITSYYEQYF.

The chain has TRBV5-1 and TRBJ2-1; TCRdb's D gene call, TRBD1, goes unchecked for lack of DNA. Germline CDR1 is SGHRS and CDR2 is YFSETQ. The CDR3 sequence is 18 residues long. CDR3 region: CASSPWGGLANSYNEQFF.

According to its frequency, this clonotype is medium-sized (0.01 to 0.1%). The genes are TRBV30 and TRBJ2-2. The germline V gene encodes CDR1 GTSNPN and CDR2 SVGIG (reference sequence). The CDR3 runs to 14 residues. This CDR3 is CAWSVDLSTGELFF.

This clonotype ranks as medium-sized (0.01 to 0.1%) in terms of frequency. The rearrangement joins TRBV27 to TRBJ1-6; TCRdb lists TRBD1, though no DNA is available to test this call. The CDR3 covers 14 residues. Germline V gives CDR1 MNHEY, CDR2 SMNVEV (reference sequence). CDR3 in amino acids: CASSFWGGDSPLHF.